Listed below are T cell receptor beta chains from one sample, sequenced in a study of cytomegalovirus exposure and HLA in healthy donors. Method: immunoSEQ multiplex PCR; TCRdb's copy keeps in-frame clones and lacks some. The sample holds approximately 110,000 clones; 65% to 85% are singletons and the top ten take about 0.25%. Sequenced input: PBMCs. These receptors all stem from a man aged 45-65 years in good health and CMV-seronegative. CDR3s include the opening cysteine and the closing phenylalanine or tryptophan. The D gene is left open where the match is weak. For some rows the clone size is stated as once, few or many, or as a class when expanded; others skip it.

.,TRBJ2-2,.,TRBV29-1,CSVATSGKLFF,TGCAGCGTCGCAACGTCCGGGAAGCTGTTTTTT
TRBD1,TRBJ2-3,.,TRBV5-1,CASSSRQGPDTQYF,TGCGCCAGCAGCAGCCGACAGGGCCCAGATACGCAGTATTTT
.,TRBJ2-7,once,TRBV4-3,CASSPGLGQNYEQYF,TGCGCCAGCAGCCCGGGTTTGGGACAAAATTACGAGCAGTACTTC
TRBD2,TRBJ2-5,.,TRBV4-1,CASSLPSGTSQETQYF,TGCGCCAGCAGCCTACCTAGCGGTACTTCTCAAGAGACCCAGTACTTC
.,TRBJ1-1,.,TRBV11-2,CASSYTRGTEAFF,TGTGCCAGCAGTTATACCAGGGGCACTGAAGCTTTCTTT
TRBD1,TRBJ2-7,once,TRBV11-2,CASSRGQGAGEQYF,TGTGCCAGCAGTCGAGGACAGGGGGCTGGGGAGCAGTACTTC
TRBD1,TRBJ1-2,.,TRBV2,CASGGGAKGGYTF,TGTGCCAGCGGAGGGGGCGCGAAGGGTGGCTACACCTTC
.,TRBJ1-1,.,TRBV27,CASSPREVGEAFF,TGTGCCAGCAGTCCCCGCGAGGTAGGTGAAGCTTTCTTT
.,TRBJ2-7,.,TRBV18,CASSPSGHEQYF,TGTGCCAGCTCACCGTCAGGCCACGAGCAGTACTTC
TRBD1,TRBJ1-5,.,TRBV13,CASSPGGYQPQHF,TGTGCCAGCAGCCCAGGGGGGTATCAGCCCCAGCATTTT
.,TRBJ1-2,.,TRBV7-6,CASSPRTANYGYTF,TGTGCCAGCAGCCCGCGGACAGCTAACTATGGCTACACCTTC
.,TRBJ2-1,.,TRBV11-3,CASSSSTGPPGNEQFF,TGTGCCAGCAGCTCTTCGACAGGACCCCCGGGGAATGAGCAGTTCTTC
TRBD1,TRBJ2-6,.,TRBV7-2,CASSLAGGHSGANVLTF,TGTGCCAGCAGCTTGGCAGGGGGCCACTCTGGGGCCAACGTCCTGACTTTC
.,TRBJ2-6,.,TRBV6-1,CASSGPTSSGANVLTF,TGTGCCAGCAGTGGCCCGACTAGCTCTGGGGCCAACGTCCTGACTTTC
.,TRBJ1-6,.,TRBV7-6,CASSLANSGGSSPLHF,TGTGCCAGCAGCTTAGCTAACTCTGGCGGTTCCTCACCCCTCCACTTT
.,TRBJ2-7,.,TRBV2,CASRGQGFYEQYF,TGTGCCAGCAGGGGACAAGGGTTCTACGAGCAGTACTTC
.,TRBJ2-1,.,TRBV4-1,CASSQPTGRAPQDEQFF,TGCGCCAGCAGCCAACCAACGGGCAGGGCACCTCAGGATGAGCAGTTCTTC
.,TRBJ2-5,.,TRBV7-3,CASSLGGAGETQYF,TGTGCCAGCAGCTTAGGGGGGGCGGGAGAGACCCAGTACTTC
TRBD2,TRBJ2-5,.,TRBV9,CASSVIGLAGTQETQYF,TGTGCCAGCAGCGTAATAGGACTAGCGGGGACACAAGAGACCCAGTACTTC
TRBD1,TRBJ2-7,.,TRBV4-3,CASSRDRGLSYEQYF,TGCGCCAGCAGCCGAGACAGGGGGCTCTCCTACGAGCAGTACTTC
.,TRBJ1-5,.,TRBV30,CAWSGSGGFMGQPQHF,TGTGCCTGGAGTGGATCGGGGGGGTTCATGGGTCAGCCCCAGCATTTT
.,TRBJ2-1,.,TRBV9,CASSVAGLQLEQFF,TGTGCCAGCAGCGTAGCTGGGCTACAGTTGGAGCAGTTCTTC
TRBD1,TRBJ1-4,few,TRBV19,CASSRDRGNEKLFF,TGTGCCAGTAGCCGGGACAGGGGGAATGAAAAACTGTTTTTT
TRBD1,TRBJ2-7,once,TRBV6-6,CASSYSGQGASYEQYF,TGTGCCAGCAGTTACTCTGGACAGGGGGCGAGCTACGAGCAGTACTTC
TRBD1,TRBJ1-1,.,TRBV10-2,CASRGQKNTEAFF,TGCGCCAGCAGGGGACAGAAGAACACTGAAGCTTTCTTT
TRBD1,TRBJ2-1,.,TRBV25-1,CASSVGTGPLNEQFF,TGTGCCAGCAGTGTCGGGACAGGACCTTTAAATGAGCAGTTCTTC